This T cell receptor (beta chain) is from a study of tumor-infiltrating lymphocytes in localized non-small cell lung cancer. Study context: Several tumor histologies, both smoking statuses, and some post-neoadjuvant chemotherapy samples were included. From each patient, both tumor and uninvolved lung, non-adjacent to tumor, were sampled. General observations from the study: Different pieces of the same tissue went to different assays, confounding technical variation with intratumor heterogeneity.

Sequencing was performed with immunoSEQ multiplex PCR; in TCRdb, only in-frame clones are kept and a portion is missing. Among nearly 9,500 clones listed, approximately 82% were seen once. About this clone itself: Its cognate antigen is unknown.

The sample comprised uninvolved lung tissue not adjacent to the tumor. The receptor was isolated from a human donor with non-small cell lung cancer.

DNA for the CDR3: TGTGCCAGTAGTGTGGGACAGGCTAACTATGGCTACACCTTC. Its translation is CASSVGQANYGYTF. This sequence joins TRBV19 and TRBJ1-2; TRBD1 agrees at 8 bases. The CDR3 totals 14 residues. Germline CDR1 reads LNHDA; CDR2 reads SQIVND (reference sequence). Germline trimming cut 5 bases from V and 0 bases from J; bases unmatched to any gene: 2.